These 11 T cell receptor beta chains originate from one sample sequenced in a study of cytomegalovirus exposure and HLA in healthy donors. Profiling relied on immunoSEQ multiplex PCR, and the TCRdb table lists in-frame clones only, not all of them. The repertoire includes some 160,000 clones, 88% of them detected once, and 2.5% to 3% sits in the top ten. Sequences were obtained from PBMCs. The receptors come from a man between 18 and 29 years old in good health and CMV-seronegative.

The chain recombines TRBV15 with TRBJ2-1; TRBD2 agrees at 10 bases. Germline-derived CDR1 and CDR2 are LNHNV and YYDKDF (reference sequence). Trimming removed 4 bases from V and 5 bases from J; junction bases left unmatched: 5. The CDR3 runs 15 residues. The CDR3 sequence: CATSNRAGGNNEQFF. Here the CDR3 DNA reads TGTGCCACCAGCAATAGAGCGGGAGGGAACAATGAGCAGTTCTTC. Filled out from reference TRBV15 and TRBJ2-1, the complete variable domain reads DAMVIQNPRYQVTQFGKPVTLSCSQTLNHNVMYWYQQKSSQAPKLLFHYYDKDFNNEADTPDNFQSRRPNTSFCFLDIRSPGLGDTAMYLCATSNRAGGNNEQFFGPGTRLTVL.

V usage is TRBV19 and J usage is TRBJ1-3; D is undetermined. Trimming shortened V by 5 bases and J by 0 bases, and 11 bases separated the two germline ends. CDR1 is LNHDA, CDR2 SQIVND, per germline (reference sequence). The CDR3 spans 15 residues. The chain's CDR3 is CASSLRLISGNTIYF. Written as DNA, the CDR3 is TGTGCCAGTAGTTTAAGACTGATCTCTGGAAACACCATATATTTT.

This sequence joins TRBV27 and TRBJ1-1; D remains ambiguous. Trimming removed 2 bases at V and 5 bases at J, with 15 bases between. The germline V gene encodes CDR1 MNHEY and CDR2 SMNVEV (reference sequence). The CDR3 runs to 15 residues. For the CDR3, the DNA is TGTGCCAGCAGTTTAACCTCTGGGCTATTGACTGAAGCTTTCTTT. Its protein product is CASSLTSGLLTEAFF.

The chain employs TRBV11-3 and TRBJ2-2, with D tentatively TRBD2 (5 bases). Trimming left V 5 bases short and J 4 bases short, with 11 bases between. The germline V gene encodes CDR1 SGHNT and CDR2 YENEEA. This CDR3 contains 14 residues. CDR3 nucleotide sequence: TGTGCCAGCAGCCACGGGGTTGCCACCGGGGAGCTGTTTTTT. This gives the protein CASSHGVATGELFF.

The table lists this clone with a count of one. The J gene is TRBJ2-2, the V gene TRBV19; TRBD2 matches at 7 bases. Germline CDR1 and CDR2: LNHDA and SQIVND (reference sequence). The CDR3 loop spans 14 amino acids. Unmatched junction bases numbered 6, after V lost 8 bases and J lost 3 bases. The DNA of the CDR3 is TGTGCCAGTGGGGGGGAACAGTACACCGGGGAGCTGTTTTTT. Its protein is CASGGEQYTGELFF.

The chain carries TRBV6-5 and TRBJ2-5, with D unresolved. Per the germline V gene, CDR1 is MNHEY and CDR2 is SVGAGI. V lost 3 bases to trimming and J lost 5 bases, with 7 bases between them. The CDR3 is 12 amino acids. Written as DNA, the CDR3 is TGTGCCAGCAGTTATAACGGTGAGACCCAGTACTTC. Encoded protein: CASSYNGETQYF.

The V call is TRBV7-9, the J call TRBJ2-2; 9 bases fit TRBD2. Germline CDR1 SEHNR, CDR2 FQNEAQ (reference sequence). V dropped 2 bases and J dropped 6; count of bases not matched to a gene: 4. The CDR3 has 15 residues. The CDR3 region has the DNA TGTGCCAGCAGCTTAAGCGGGAGGTCGTCCGGGGAGCTGTTTTTT. Translated, it gives CASSLSGRSSGELFF.

V gene TRBV15 combines with J gene TRBJ2-2, with D perhaps matching TRBD2 (5 bases). CDR1 LNHNV and CDR2 YYDKDF come from the germline V gene (reference sequence). Deletions cut 0 bases from V and 6 bases from J, with 14 bases between. The CDR3 extends over 16 amino acids. The CDR3 spells CATSRDAGEIAGELFF. The CDR3 nucleotides read TGTGCCACCAGCAGAGATGCCGGGGAAATTGCCGGGGAGCTGTTTTTT.

The CDR3 loop is CASRVETFTDTQYF. Written as DNA, the CDR3 is TGCGCCAGCAGGGTAGAGACTTTCACAGATACGCAGTATTTT. The gene calls are TRBV10-2 and TRBJ2-3; the D is unclear. With 6 bases removed from V and 2 bases from J, the gap between germline ends came to 12 bases. Germline CDR1 is WSHSY and CDR2 is SAAADI. The CDR3 loop spans 14 amino acids.

The V and J genes are TRBV7-2 and TRBJ2-2; possibly TRBD1 for D (6 bases). V was clipped by 2 bases and J by 6 bases, with 13 bases between them. The CDR3 loop spans 15 amino acids. Germline loops: CDR1 SGHTA, CDR2 FQGNSA. CDR3 DNA: TGTGCCAGCAGCTTAAGTCACAGGGCCCCCGGGGAGCTGTTTTTT. Residues: CASSLSHRAPGELFF.

This clone was picked up one time. The chain couples TRBV30 to TRBJ1-5; 8 positions match TRBD1. There are 14 residues in the CDR3. Unmatched junction bases numbered 7, after V lost 2 bases and J lost 7 bases. Germline V gene sequence: CDR1 GTSNPN, CDR2 SVGIG (reference sequence). In DNA form, the CDR3 reads TGTGCCTGGAGTCCCCGGACAGGGAAACAGCCCCAGCATTTT. Amino acid sequence: CAWSPRTGKQPQHF.